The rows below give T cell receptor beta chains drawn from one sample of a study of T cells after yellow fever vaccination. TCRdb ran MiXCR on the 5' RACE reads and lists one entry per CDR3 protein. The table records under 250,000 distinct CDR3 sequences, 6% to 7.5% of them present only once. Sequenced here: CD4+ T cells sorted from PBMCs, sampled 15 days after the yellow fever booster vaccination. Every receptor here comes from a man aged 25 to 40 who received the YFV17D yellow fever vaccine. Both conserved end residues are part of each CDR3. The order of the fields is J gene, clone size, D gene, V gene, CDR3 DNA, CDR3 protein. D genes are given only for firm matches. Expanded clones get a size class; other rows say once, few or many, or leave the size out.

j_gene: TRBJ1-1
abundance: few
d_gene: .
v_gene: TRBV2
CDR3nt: TGTGCCAGCAGACCTAGAGGCCAACGGATTATGAACACTGAAGCTTTCTTT
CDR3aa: CASRPRGQRIMNTEAFF

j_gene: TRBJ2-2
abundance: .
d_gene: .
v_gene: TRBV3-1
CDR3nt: TGTGCCAGCAGCCGGGTCGGGGTCGGGGAGCTGTTTTTT
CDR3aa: CASSRVGVGELFF

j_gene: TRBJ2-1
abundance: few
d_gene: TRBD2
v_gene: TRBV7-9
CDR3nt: TGTGCCAGCATGACCGGGACTAGAACGGCAGGTGAGCAGTTCTTC
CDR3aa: CASMTGTRTAGEQFF

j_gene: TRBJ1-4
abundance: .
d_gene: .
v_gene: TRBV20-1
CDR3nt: TGCAGTGCTAGGAACCTCTTAAGAACAGGGAGAGGGGAAAAACTGTTTTTT
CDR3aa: CSARNLLRTGRGEKLFF

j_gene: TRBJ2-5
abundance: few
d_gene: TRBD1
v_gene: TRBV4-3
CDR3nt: TGCGCCAGCAGCCACGGACAGGGCCGGCGGGAGACCCAGTACTTC
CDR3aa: CASSHGQGRRETQYF

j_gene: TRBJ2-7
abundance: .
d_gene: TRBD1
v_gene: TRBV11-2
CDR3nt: TGTGCCAGCAGTTGGGACAGGGAAGACGAGCAGTACTTC
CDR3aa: CASSWDREDEQYF

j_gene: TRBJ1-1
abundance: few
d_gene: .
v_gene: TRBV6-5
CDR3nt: TGTGCCAGCAGTTATCCGGGGCAGACGAACACTGAAGCTTTCTTT
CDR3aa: CASSYPGQTNTEAFF

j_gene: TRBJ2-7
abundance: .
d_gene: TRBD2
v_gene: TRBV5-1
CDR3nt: TGCGCCAGCAGCTTGGGACTAGCGGGTATCAACGAGCAGTACTTC
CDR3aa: CASSLGLAGINEQYF

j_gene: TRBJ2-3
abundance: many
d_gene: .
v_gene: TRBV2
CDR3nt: TGTGCCAGCCGAGTCTCCTCCACAGATACGCAGTATTTT
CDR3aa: CASRVSSTDTQYF

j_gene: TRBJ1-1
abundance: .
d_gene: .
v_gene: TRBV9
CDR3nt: TGTGCCAGCAGCATCTCTGGGGACACTGAAGCTTTCTTT
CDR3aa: CASSISGDTEAFF

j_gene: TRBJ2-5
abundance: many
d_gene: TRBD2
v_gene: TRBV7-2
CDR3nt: TGTGCCAGCAGCACCCGGTTGGGGGGAGGGCCATCAGAGACCCAGTACTTC
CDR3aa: CASSTRLGGGPSETQYF

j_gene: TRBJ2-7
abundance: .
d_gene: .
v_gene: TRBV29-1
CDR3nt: TGCAGCGTTGGGGCCCGCTCCTACGAGCAGTACTTC
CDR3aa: CSVGARSYEQYF

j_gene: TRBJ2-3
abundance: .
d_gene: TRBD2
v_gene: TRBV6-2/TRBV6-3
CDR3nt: TGTGCTGCGTCCGGACCAGCGGGAGGCCGGGGTACGCAGTATTTT
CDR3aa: CAASGPAGGRGTQYF

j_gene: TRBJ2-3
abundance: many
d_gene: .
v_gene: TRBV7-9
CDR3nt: TGTGCCAGCACCCCGAGGGGAAGCACAGATACGCAGTATTTT
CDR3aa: CASTPRGSTDTQYF

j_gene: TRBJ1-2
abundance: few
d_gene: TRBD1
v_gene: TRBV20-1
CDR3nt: TGCAGTGCTGGACCGGGACAGGGGGTTGATTCCTATGGCTACACCTTC
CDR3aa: CSAGPGQGVDSYGYTF

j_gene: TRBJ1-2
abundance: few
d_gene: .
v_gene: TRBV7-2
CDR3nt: TGTGCCAGCAGCTTAGTCGGGGCGTCCTATGGCTACACCTTC
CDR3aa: CASSLVGASYGYTF

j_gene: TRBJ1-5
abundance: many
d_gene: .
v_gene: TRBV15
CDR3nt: TGTGCCACCAGCAGAGCCCCCGCTTATGATCAGCCCCAGCATTTT
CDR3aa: CATSRAPAYDQPQHF

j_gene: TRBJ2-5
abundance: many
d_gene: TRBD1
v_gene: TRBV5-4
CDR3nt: TGTGCCAGCAGCTCCGGACAGGCAAAAGAGACCCAGTACTTC
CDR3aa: CASSSGQAKETQYF

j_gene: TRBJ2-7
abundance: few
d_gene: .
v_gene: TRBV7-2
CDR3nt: TGTGCCAGCAGCTCCATAAGCGGATACGAGCAGTACTTC
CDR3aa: CASSSISGYEQYF

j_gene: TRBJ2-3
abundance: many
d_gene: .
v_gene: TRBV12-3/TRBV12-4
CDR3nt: TGTGCCAGCAGCTCCCGCGTTAGCTCAACAGATACGCAGTATTTT
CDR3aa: CASSSRVSSTDTQYF

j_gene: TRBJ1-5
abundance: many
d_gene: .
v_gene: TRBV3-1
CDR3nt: TGTGCCAGCAGCCAAGGACAGTTTTTCAATCAGCCCCAGCATTTT
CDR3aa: CASSQGQFFNQPQHF

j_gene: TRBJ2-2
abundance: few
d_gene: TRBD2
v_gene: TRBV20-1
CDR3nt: TGCAGTGCCTGCGGGAGGGTTGGCGGGGAGCTGTTTTTT
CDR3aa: CSACGRVGGELFF